These 3 T cell receptor beta chains originate from one sample sequenced in a study of Ad26.COV2.S vaccination and SARS-CoV-2 variants (dated by TCRdb to the early 2020s). The library came from the immunoSEQ multiplex PCR assay. TCRdb holds this immuneACCESS table with in-frame rearrangements only. Some clones are missing; in checked studies, unresolved V genes explain under half, and the rest has no known cause. Across this sample there are around 320,000 clones, with more than 75% seen only once. Around 3.7% of the sample is held by the ten biggest clonotypes. The treatment or condition label for this specimen denotes: around 19 received Ad26.COV2.S at low or high dose, single or two shots; roughly five received placebo; per-sample allocation not given. Repertoires of vaccine and placebo recipients were sequenced from samples taken on day 63 after the first injection. Material: peripheral blood, obtained in a trial of Ad26.COV2.S vaccine versus placebo. The receptors were sampled from a person between 18 and 60 years old who received the Ad26.COV2.S COVID-19 vaccine or a placebo.

This chain uses TRBV12-3 or TRBV12-4 with TRBJ1-3; D gene unclear. V lost 1 base, J lost 4 bases, and 2 bases lay in between. The CDR3 has 12 residues. The CDR3: CASSLEGNTIYF. In nucleotides, the CDR3 is TGTGCCAGCAGTTTAGAGGGAAACACCATATATTTT.

The chain recombines TRBV9 with TRBJ2-7; a weak D match, TRBD1 (5 bases). Trimming cost V 4 bases and J 3 bases, with 17 bases left between them. This CDR3 has 15 residues. Germline CDR1 reads SGDLS; CDR2 reads YYNGEE. The CDR3 sequence: CASSPLPDGHYEQYF. CDR3 DNA: TGTGCCAGCAGCCCCCTCCCGGACGGACACTACGAGCAGTACTTC.

The rearrangement links TRBV6-8 to TRBJ2-4; the D is unclear. Per the germline V gene, CDR1 is MNHGY and CDR2 is SAAAGT. The CDR3 is 14 amino acids. V was clipped by 2 bases and J by 0 bases, with 5 bases between them. The CDR3 region has the DNA TGTGCCAGCAGTTACCCGACAGCCAAAAACATTCAGTACTTC. Its protein product is CASSYPTAKNIQYF.